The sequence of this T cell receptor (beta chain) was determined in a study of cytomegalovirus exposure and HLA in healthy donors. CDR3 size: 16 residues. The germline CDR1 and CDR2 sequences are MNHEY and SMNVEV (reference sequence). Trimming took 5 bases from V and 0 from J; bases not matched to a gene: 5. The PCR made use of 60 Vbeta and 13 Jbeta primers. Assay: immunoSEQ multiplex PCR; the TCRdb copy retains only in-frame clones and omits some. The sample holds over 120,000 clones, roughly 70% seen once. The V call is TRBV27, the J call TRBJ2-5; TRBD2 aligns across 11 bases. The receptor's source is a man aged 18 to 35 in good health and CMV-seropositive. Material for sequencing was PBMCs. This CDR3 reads CASSLLAGGNQETQYF. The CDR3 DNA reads TGTGCCAGCAGTCTCTTAGCGGGAGGGAACCAAGAGACCCAGTACTTC.